A single TCR beta chain is shown here with its context. Its antigen is unknown. RNA transcripts provided the source from which TCR beta CDR3 regions were amplified. A first-round RT-PCR of the TCR CDR3 used the HTBI primer set. TCRdb reprocessed the multiplex PCR reads with MiXCR, giving one entry per CDR3 protein. The sample has around 300,000 distinct CDR3 sequences; about 14% are singletons. The CDR3 runs to 15 residues. Per the germline V gene, CDR1 is LNHDA and CDR2 is SQIVND (reference sequence). Losses at the gene ends were 6 bases for V and 5 bases for J; bases not matched to a gene: 9. Diagnoses used clinical symptoms, serum thyroxine and TRAb, thyroid ultrasound and orbital computed tomography. This blood was taken when hyperthyroidism was first diagnosed, before any ophthalmopathy symptoms existed. This entry comes from a study of T cells in Graves' hyperthyroidism and ophthalmopathy. Study results and limitations: Ophthalmopathy, which appeared later, was predicted by the model a median about 6 months before onset. By a 13 V-J model, ophthalmopathy was set apart from stable hyperthyroidism.

V gene TRBV19 combines with J gene TRBJ1-1; 10 bases line up with TRBD1. The sample taken for sequencing was blood. This clonotype was obtained from a woman in her twenties or thirties with Graves' hyperthyroidism that later progressed to Graves' ophthalmopathy. The CDR3 region has the DNA TGTGCCAGTAGGACAGGGGGCGTGCCTTATACTGAAGCTTTCTTT. This encodes CASRTGGVPYTEAFF.